This entry describes one T cell receptor (beta chain). As yet, its antigen is unknown. Thawed PBMCs were rested overnight at 37°C with approximately 200 IU/ml IL-2 before regulatory T cell sorting. These data come from a study of Tregs in tolerant kidney transplant recipients. Study information: Related graft donors supplied nonmyeloablative bone marrow transplants, and mixed chimerism was transient.

Repertoires were generated with immunoSEQ multiplex PCR, while TCRdb's copy carries only in-frame clones and drops some. The sample holds about 73,000 clones; about 91% are singletons and the top ten take about 0.34%. V was cut by 4 bases and J by 5 bases, with 11 bases left in between. Germline V gene lookup returns CDR1 SNHLY and CDR2 FYNNEI. The CDR3 sequence is 13 residues long. Study-wide results and caveats: Nucleotide sequences could not be compared across some patients' samples due to primer changes. Antigen-driven expansion was suggested because donor-specific Tregs expanded more than all Tregs in tolerant patients.

The rearrangement links TRBV2 to TRBJ1-1, with D hard to call. This TCR was sampled from a human donor who received a combined kidney and bone marrow transplant. This specimen consisted of Tregs from blood, obtained before the transplant. CDR3: CASSGAIGTEAFF. The CDR3 DNA is TGTGCCAGCAGTGGAGCGATAGGAACTGAAGCTTTCTTT.